Each of the 11 T cell receptor beta chains below was sequenced from the same sample in a study of cytomegalovirus exposure and HLA in healthy donors. 13 Jbeta primers and 60 Vbeta primers were used for the PCR. The table came from immunoSEQ multiplex PCR; TCRdb's copy has only in-frame clones and leaves some out. The sample has about 140,000 clones; about 80% are singletons. Sequencing was performed on PBMCs. The source is a female donor in good health and CMV-seronegative.

This clone occurred a few times. The CDR3 reads CASSYSGGRGALEAFF. As DNA, the CDR3 is TGTGCCAGCAGTTACTCAGGAGGGAGGGGGGCTCTTGAAGCTTTCTTT. The chain links TRBV6-6 to TRBJ1-1; TRBD1 might be the D (6 bases). This CDR3 is built from 16 residues. Per germline, CDR1 MNHNY and CDR2 SVGAGI (reference sequence). V shed 0 bases and J shed 7 bases, with 18 bases lying between them.

This sequence joins TRBV11-2 and TRBJ2-3; D gene ambiguous. CDR1 SGHAT and CDR2 FQNNGV come from the germline V gene. The CDR3 contains 16 residues. The V end lost 6 bases, the J end lost 2 bases, and 18 bases lay between the germline ends. Written as DNA, the CDR3 is TGTGCCAGCAGGGTGAGGTTTTCGGCTAACACAGATACGCAGTATTTT. This codes for CASRVRFSANTDTQYF.

This clone was found once. The chain employs TRBV28 and TRBJ1-4; 10 bases agree with TRBD1. The ends lost 5 bases at V and 4 bases at J; junction bases unmatched: 4. This CDR3 spans 15 amino acids. Germline V CDR1 and CDR2: MDHEN, SYDVKM. In DNA form, the CDR3 reads TGTGCCAGCAGTATGACAGGGGGCGGTAATGAAAAACTGTTTTTT. Its protein is CASSMTGGGNEKLFF.

In DNA form, the CDR3 reads TGTGCCAGCAGTTTAATAACAGGGGGCGATAATTCACCCCTCCACTTT. Encoded protein: CASSLITGGDNSPLHF. The rearrangement joins TRBV27 to TRBJ1-6; TRBD1 aligns across 9 bases. This CDR3 comprises 16 residues. Trimming cost V 2 bases and J 5 bases; bases outside gene matches: 4. The germline gives CDR1 MNHEY, CDR2 SMNVEV (reference sequence).

The chain recombines TRBV10-1 with TRBJ2-7; TRBD1 matches at 10 bases. CDR1 WNHNN and CDR2 SYGVQD come from the germline V gene (reference sequence). J lost 3 bases, V lost 7 bases, and 12 bases had no gene match. The CDR3 length is 16 residues. The CDR3 DNA sequence: TGCGCCAGCAACTCTCCCCCGGGACAGGGGAGCTACGAGCAGTACTTC. Its protein product is CASNSPPGQGSYEQYF.

This clone was seen only a few times. The V gene is TRBV19, the J gene TRBJ1-5, with D maybe TRBD1 (5 bases). The CDR3 runs 14 residues. Trimming removed 5 bases at V and 0 bases at J, with 8 bases between. The germline CDR1 and CDR2 sequences are LNHDA and SQIVND (reference sequence). The CDR3 spells CASSGQGSNQPQHF. CDR3 nucleotide sequence: TGTGCCAGTAGTGGGCAGGGTAGCAATCAGCCCCAGCATTTT.

V usage is TRBV6-6 and J usage is TRBJ1-5, with TRBD1 as a possible D gene (5 bases). Looked up from germline, CDR1 is MNHNY and CDR2 is SVGAGI (reference sequence). Trimming took off 0 bases at V and 0 bases at J, with 6 bases between the two ends. The CDR3 is 15 residues long. The CDR3 sequence: CASSYSGDSNQPQHF. In DNA form, the CDR3 reads TGTGCCAGCAGTTACTCAGGGGATAGCAATCAGCCCCAGCATTTT.

This clone was counted once. J is TRBJ1-2 and V is TRBV18; 7 bases line up with TRBD1. With 6 bases clipped from V and 6 bases from J, the junction kept 16 bases outside the gene matches. Germline V gene lookup returns CDR1 KGHSH and CDR2 LQKENI. This CDR3 contains 16 residues. The CDR3 loop is CASSPTGVLRRDGYTF. As DNA, the CDR3 is TGTGCCAGCTCGCCCACAGGGGTATTACGGCGAGATGGCTACACCTTC. Combining the CDR3 with reference TRBV18 and TRBJ1-2 gives the whole variable domain NAGVMQNPRHLVRRRGQEARLRCSPMKGHSHVYWYRQLPEEGLKFMVYLQKENIIDESGMPKERFSAEFPKEGPSILRIQQVVRGDSAAYFCASSPTGVLRRDGYTFGSGTRLTVV.

V gene TRBV18 combines with J gene TRBJ1-1; 8 nucleotides match TRBD1. Trimming cost V 4 bases and J 5 bases; bases outside gene matches: 9. CDR1 is KGHSH, CDR2 LQKENI, per germline. The CDR3 totals 15 residues. DNA for the CDR3: TGTGCCAGCTCACGTGGACAGGGCGCGAGGACTGAAGCTTTCTTT. Translated, it gives CASSRGQGARTEAFF.

The genes are TRBV7-3 and TRBJ2-1, with TRBD2 as a possible D gene (5 bases). Germline lookup yields CDR1 SGHTA and CDR2 FQGTGA. The CDR3 loop spans 14 amino acids. Trimming shortened V by 3 bases and J by 3 bases, and 9 bases separated the two germline ends. The CDR3 is CASSFGGYYNEQFF. The CDR3 nucleotides are TGTGCCAGCAGCTTCGGCGGGTACTACAATGAGCAGTTCTTC.

This clone has just a few counts. The genes are TRBV5-4 and TRBJ1-3; the D gene is possibly TRBD1 (6 bases). This CDR3 contains 15 residues. V was cut by 4 bases and J by 2 bases, with 13 bases left in between. Looked up from germline, CDR1 is SGHNT and CDR2 is YYREEE (reference sequence). CDR3 coding DNA: TGTGCCAGCAGCCCAAGGGGGGGAACTGGAAACACCATATATTTT. It yields the protein CASSPRGGTGNTIYF.